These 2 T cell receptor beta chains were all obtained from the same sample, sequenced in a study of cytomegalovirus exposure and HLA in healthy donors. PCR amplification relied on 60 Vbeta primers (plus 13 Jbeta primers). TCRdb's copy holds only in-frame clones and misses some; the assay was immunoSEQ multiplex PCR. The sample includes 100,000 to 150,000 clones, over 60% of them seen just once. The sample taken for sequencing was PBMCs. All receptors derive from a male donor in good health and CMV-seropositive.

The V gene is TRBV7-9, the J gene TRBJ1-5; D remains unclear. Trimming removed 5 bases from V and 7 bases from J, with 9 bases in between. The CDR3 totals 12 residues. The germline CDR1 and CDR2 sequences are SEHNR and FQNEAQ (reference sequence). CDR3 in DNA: TGTGCCAGCAGCCACGGGGTACAGCCCCAGCATTTT. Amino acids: CASSHGVQPQHF.

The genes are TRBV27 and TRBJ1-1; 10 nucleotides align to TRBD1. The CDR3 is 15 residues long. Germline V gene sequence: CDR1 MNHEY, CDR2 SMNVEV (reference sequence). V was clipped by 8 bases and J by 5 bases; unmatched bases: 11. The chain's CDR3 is CASGARQGAGTEAFF. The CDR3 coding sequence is TGTGCCAGCGGGGCCCGACAGGGGGCAGGGACTGAAGCTTTCTTT.